Shown below are 17 T cell receptor beta chains from a single sample sequenced in a study of cytomegalovirus exposure and HLA in healthy donors. Only in-frame clones appear in the TCRdb table, and some are missing; sequencing was by immunoSEQ multiplex PCR. The sample consists of under 200,000 clones, 85% to 90% of them appearing once. Sample: PBMCs. These receptors came from a young man in good health and CMV-seropositive.

The chain links TRBV6-5 to TRBJ1-2; D remains ambiguous. Between the trimmed V and J ends, which lost 10 bases and 4 bases, there was a span of 22 bases. CDR1 is MNHEY and CDR2 is SVGAGI in the germline V gene. The CDR3 loop spans 15 amino acids. CDR3 loop: CATHKRVGLSYGYTF. The CDR3 coding sequence is TGTGCCACCCACAAGCGTGTAGGCCTATCCTATGGCTACACCTTC.

The rearrangement links TRBV2 to TRBJ2-3, with D hard to call. Germline V gives CDR1 SNHLY, CDR2 FYNNEI. Between the trimmed V and J ends, which lost 6 bases and 1 base, there was a span of 11 bases. CDR3 length: 14 amino acids. The DNA of the CDR3 is TGTGCCAGCAGCGAGAGCGCTCGCACAGATACGCAGTATTTT. This gives the protein CASSESARTDTQYF.

About this clone itself: Other DNA sequences in this sample translate to the same CDR3. The CDR3 coding sequence is TGTGCCAGCAGCGTCCTCGGGAGCTCCTACAATGAGCAGTTCTTC. This encodes CASSVLGSSYNEQFF. The V gene is TRBV9, the J gene TRBJ2-1; possibly TRBD2 for D (6 bases). This CDR3 has 15 amino acids. Trimming stripped 2 bases from V and 0 bases from J, with 9 bases between. Germline CDR1 reads SGDLS; CDR2 reads YYNGEE.

This rearrangement joins TRBV11-2 to TRBJ2-2; tentative D call: TRBD2 (6 bases). The CDR3 contains 17 residues. V was cut by 0 bases and J by 4 bases, with 15 bases left in between. Germline V gene data show CDR1 as SGHAT and CDR2 as FQNNGV. The CDR3 coding sequence is TGTGCCAGCAGCTTAGATGGTTGGGGGGAAGGCACCGGGGAGCTGTTTTTT. It codes for CASSLDGWGEGTGELFF.

This clone was counted only a few times. The genes are TRBV6-1 and TRBJ2-5, with D tentatively TRBD1 (6 bases). The V gene's germline CDR1 is MNHNS and CDR2 SASEGT. This CDR3 contains 15 residues. V shed 2 bases and J shed 6 bases, with 16 bases lying between them. The DNA of the CDR3 is TGTGCCAGCAGTGAACAGGGCAGGGGTGGACAGACCCAGTACTTC. Encoded protein: CASSEQGRGGQTQYF.

The chain carries TRBV28 and TRBJ2-4; 9 bases agree with TRBD1. This CDR3 comprises 17 residues. V shed 4 bases and J 0 bases; nucleotides not matched to a gene: 7. Germline V gives CDR1 MDHEN, CDR2 SYDVKM. The CDR3, as DNA: TGTGCCAGCAGTTCCGGGACAGGGACCCTAGCCAAAAACATTCAGTACTTC. This gives the protein CASSSGTGTLAKNIQYF.

CDR3 sequence (DNA): TGTGCCAGCAGCTCGGGGACTAGCGGCAATGAGCAGTTCTTC. Residues: CASSSGTSGNEQFF. This chain joins TRBV7-3 and TRBJ2-1; 11 nucleotides agree with TRBD2. The V gene end was trimmed by 4 bases and the J gene end by 6 bases; junction bases not matched to a gene: 2. The CDR3 loop spans 14 amino acids. CDR1 and CDR2 (germline): SGHTA, FQGTGA. The full variable domain, rest sourced from reference TRBV7-3 and TRBJ2-1, is GAGVSQTPSNKVTEKGKYVELRCDPISGHTALYWYRQSLGQGPEFLIYFQGTGAADDSGLPNDRFFAVRPEGSVSTLKIQRTERGDSAVYLCASSSGTSGNEQFFGPGTRLTVL.

This chain connects TRBV15 to TRBJ2-1; 8 bases agree with TRBD2. CDR1 and CDR2 from the germline V gene are LNHNV and YYDKDF (reference sequence). This CDR3 is 16 amino acids long. Unmatched junction bases numbered 9, after V lost 0 bases and J lost 8 bases. The CDR3 nucleotides read TGTGCCACCAGCAGAGATAGTGCGGGAGGAGCGGATGAGCAGTTCTTC. Translated, it gives CATSRDSAGGADEQFF.

CDR3 in DNA: TGTGCCAGCAGCCAGACGGGACAGACGGAGGCCGAGCAGTACTTC. Its protein is CASSQTGQTEAEQYF. V is TRBV7-9 and J is TRBJ2-7; 7 nucleotides line up with TRBD1. The length of the CDR3 is 15 residues. The trim removed 5 bases at V and 6 bases at J, leaving 13 bases unmatched. Germline V gene sequence: CDR1 SEHNR, CDR2 FQNEAQ (reference sequence).

The table lists this clone with a count of one. The chain joins TRBV21-1 to TRBJ2-1; whether TRBD1, the table's D call, matches the DNA was not checked. TRBV21-1 is a documented pseudogene. This CDR3 region has 14 residues. CDR3 amino acids: CASSAGQGGNEQFF. The CDR3 coding sequence is TGTGCCAGCAGCGCCGGACAGGGGGGGAATGAGCAGTTCTTC.

The rearrangement links TRBV19 to TRBJ1-2; D not certain. V was cut by 5 bases and J by 5 bases, with 18 bases left in between. Germline-derived CDR1 and CDR2 are LNHDA and SQIVND (reference sequence). This CDR3 has 15 residues. The CDR3 loop reads CASSRFGGSAYGYTF. CDR3 DNA: TGTGCCAGTAGTCGATTTGGAGGGAGCGCATATGGCTACACCTTC.

The genes are TRBV4-1 and TRBJ2-1, with 12 bases lining up with TRBD2. The CDR3 extends over 15 amino acids. V lost 4 bases and J lost 3; bases outside the gene matches: 1. Germline lookup yields CDR1 MGHRA and CDR2 YSYEKL. DNA of the CDR3: TGCGCCAGCAGCCGACTAGCGGGAGACTACAATGAGCAGTTCTTC. Its translation is CASSRLAGDYNEQFF.

The V and J genes are TRBV4-1 and TRBJ2-7; D uncertain. V was pared by 2 bases and J by 3 bases, with 8 bases between. The germline V gene encodes CDR1 MGHRA and CDR2 YSYEKL. The CDR3 is 13 residues long. DNA for the CDR3: TGCGCCAGCAGCCAAAGCCCCAACTACGAGCAGTACTTC. It yields the protein CASSQSPNYEQYF.

This chain uses TRBV5-6 with TRBJ1-4; D uncertain. The germline gives CDR1 SGHDT, CDR2 YYEEEE. The length of the CDR3 is 14 residues. V lost 0 bases, J lost 4 bases, and 7 bases lay in between. The CDR3 sequence: CASSLEGVNEKLFF. In DNA, the CDR3 is TGTGCCAGCAGCTTGGAAGGAGTTAATGAAAAACTGTTTTTT.

The rearrangement uses TRBV28 and TRBJ2-7; 8 positions agree with TRBD2. J gave up 6 bases and V 7 bases, and 17 bases lay outside the gene matches. The CDR3 totals 16 residues. Germline loops: CDR1 MDHEN, CDR2 SYDVKM. The CDR3: CASKKTGGRLIGEQYF. CDR3 in DNA: TGTGCCAGCAAAAAGACGGGCGGGAGGCTGATCGGCGAGCAGTACTTC.

V usage is TRBV10-3 and J usage is TRBJ2-7; possibly TRBD2 for D (6 bases). CDR3 length: 14 amino acids. V was shortened by 1 base and J by 2 bases, with 9 bases between the two germline ends. Per the germline V gene, CDR1 is ENHRY and CDR2 is SYGVKD. The CDR3 loop reads CAISELGLAYEQYF. DNA for the CDR3: TGTGCCATCAGTGAGTTGGGACTGGCCTACGAGCAGTACTTC.

The chain has TRBV5-1 and TRBJ1-1; D is unclear. CDR3 length: 14 residues. The V end lost 5 bases, the J end lost 1 base, and 12 bases lay between the germline ends. Germline V lookup: CDR1 SGHRS, CDR2 YFSETQ. The CDR3 DNA reads as TGCGCCAGCAGGATGGGCAGAGCGAACACTGAAGCTTTCTTT. This sequence encodes CASRMGRANTEAFF.